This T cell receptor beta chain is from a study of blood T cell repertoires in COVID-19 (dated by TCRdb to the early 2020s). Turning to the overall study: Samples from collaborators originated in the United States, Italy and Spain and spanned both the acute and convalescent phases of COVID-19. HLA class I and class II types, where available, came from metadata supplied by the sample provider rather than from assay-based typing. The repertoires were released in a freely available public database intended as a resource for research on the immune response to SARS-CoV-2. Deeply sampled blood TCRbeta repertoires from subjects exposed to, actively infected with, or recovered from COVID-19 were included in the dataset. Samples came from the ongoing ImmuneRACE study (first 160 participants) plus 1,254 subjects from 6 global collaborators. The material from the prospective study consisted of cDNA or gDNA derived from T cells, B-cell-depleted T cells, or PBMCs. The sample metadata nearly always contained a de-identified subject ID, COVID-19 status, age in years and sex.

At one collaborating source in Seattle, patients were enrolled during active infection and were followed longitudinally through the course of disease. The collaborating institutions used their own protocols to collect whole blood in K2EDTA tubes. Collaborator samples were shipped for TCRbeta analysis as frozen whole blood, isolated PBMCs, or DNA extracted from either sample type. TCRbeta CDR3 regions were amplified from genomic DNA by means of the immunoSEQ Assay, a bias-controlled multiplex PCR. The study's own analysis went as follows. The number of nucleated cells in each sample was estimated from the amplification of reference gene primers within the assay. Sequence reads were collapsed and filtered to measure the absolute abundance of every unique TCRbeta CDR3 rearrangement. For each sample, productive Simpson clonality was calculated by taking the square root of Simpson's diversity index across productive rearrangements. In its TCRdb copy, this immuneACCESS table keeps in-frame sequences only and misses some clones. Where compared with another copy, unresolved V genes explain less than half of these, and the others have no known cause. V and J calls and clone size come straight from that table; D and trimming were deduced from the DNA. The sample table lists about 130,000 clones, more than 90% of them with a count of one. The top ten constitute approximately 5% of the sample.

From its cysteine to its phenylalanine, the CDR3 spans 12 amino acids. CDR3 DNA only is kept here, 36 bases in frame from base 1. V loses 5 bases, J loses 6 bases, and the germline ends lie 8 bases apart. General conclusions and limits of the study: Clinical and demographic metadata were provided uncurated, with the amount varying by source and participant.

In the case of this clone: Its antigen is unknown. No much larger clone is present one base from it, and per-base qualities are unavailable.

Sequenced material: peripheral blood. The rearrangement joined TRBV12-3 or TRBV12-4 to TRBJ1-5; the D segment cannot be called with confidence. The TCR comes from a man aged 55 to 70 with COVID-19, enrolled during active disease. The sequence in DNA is TGTGCCAGCAGTCGGGGTGGTCAGCCCCAGCATTTT. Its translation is CASSRGGQPQHF.